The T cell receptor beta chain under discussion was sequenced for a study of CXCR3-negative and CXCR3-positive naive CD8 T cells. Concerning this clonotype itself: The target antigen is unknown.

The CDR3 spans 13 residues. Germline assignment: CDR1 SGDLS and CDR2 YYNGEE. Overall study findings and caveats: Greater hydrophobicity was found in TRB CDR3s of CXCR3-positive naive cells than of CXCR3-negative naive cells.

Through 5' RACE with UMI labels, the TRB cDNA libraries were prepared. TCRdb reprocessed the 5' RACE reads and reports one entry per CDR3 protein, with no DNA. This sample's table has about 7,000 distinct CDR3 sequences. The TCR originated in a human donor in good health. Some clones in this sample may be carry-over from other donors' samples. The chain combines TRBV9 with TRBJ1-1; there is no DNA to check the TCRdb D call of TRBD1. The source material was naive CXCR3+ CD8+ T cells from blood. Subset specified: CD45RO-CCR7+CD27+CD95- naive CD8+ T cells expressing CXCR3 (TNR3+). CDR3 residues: CASSLLDRAEAFF.